Shown below are 13 T cell receptor beta chains from a single sample sequenced in a study of tumor-infiltrating lymphocytes in primary liver carcinoma. Scientists recovered RNA and DNA together from around 18-30 mg of unsorted bulk tissue. With a constant-region primer, TCR beta cDNA was made from approximately 450 ng of total RNA. Nested multiplex PCR, run for three rounds with slightly modified ARM-PCR, yielded TCR beta libraries. The first two PCR rounds used TRBV1-TRBV30 forward primers with a C-beta reverse primer, 9 to 11 cycles each. TCRdb independently ran MiXCR on the multiplex PCR reads; one entry per CDR3 protein. The sample has around 29,000 distinct CDR3 sequences, 76% seen once. Sequencing was done on a sample of liver tumor tissue from sampling region 5. The subset is: tumor region T5, tumor centre. Receptor source: a man aged 35-49 years with primary liver carcinoma and hepatitis B virus infection.

This clonotype was found many times. The chain is built from TRBV20-1 and TRBJ2-5, with D unclear. The CDR3 has 13 residues. Germline V gene lookup returns CDR1 DFQATT and CDR2 SNEGSKA (reference sequence). Trimming pared 2 bases from V and 2 bases from J, leaving 9 bases between. The CDR3 is CSARSWSQETQYF. The CDR3 DNA is TGCAGTGCTAGATCGTGGTCGCAAGAGACCCAGTACTTC.

In this sample, this clonotype turned up a few times. The chain couples TRBV11-2 to TRBJ2-1, with 8 nucleotides matching TRBD2. V was clipped by 0 bases and J by 8 bases; unmatched bases: 9. The CDR3 loop spans 16 amino acids. Germline CDR1 SGHAT, CDR2 FQNNGV. The DNA of the CDR3 is TGTGCCAGCAGCTTAGATCTCTTAGCGGGAATGGATGAGCAGTTCTTC. Residues: CASSLDLLAGMDEQFF.

Worth noting for this clonotype: The junction and the germline gene differ at one end; a read error may be behind it. The chain is built from TRBV11-2 and TRBJ2-7, with TRBD2 as a possible D gene (5 bases). The germline V gene encodes CDR1 SGHAT and CDR2 FQNNGV. CDR3 length equals 15 residues. CDR3 amino acids: CASSAHERASYKQYF. The CDR3 coding sequence is TGTGCCAGCAGCGCACATGAGAGGGCGTCCTACAAGCAGTACTTC.

The rearrangement joins TRBV11-2 to TRBJ2-3, with D unresolved. V was pared by 0 bases and J by 3 bases, with 16 bases between. The germline gives CDR1 SGHAT, CDR2 FQNNGV. This CDR3 spans 17 amino acids. CDR3: CASSLEVRSPRTDTQYF. The DNA for the CDR3 is TGTGCCAGCAGCTTAGAGGTGAGGTCGCCTAGGACAGATACGCAGTATTTT.

Regarding this clonotype: The conserved phenylalanine or tryptophan is not found at the CDR3 terminus, so this likely reflects a read error. The chain is built from TRBV11-2 and TRBJ2-5; 8 positions agree with TRBD2. The length of the CDR3 is 16 residues. CDR1 SGHAT and CDR2 FQNNGV come from the germline V gene. V shed 9 bases and J 3 bases; nucleotides not matched to a gene: 15. The DNA of the CDR3 is TGTGCCAGTAATCAAACTCCTGGCGGGGGGAAAGAGACCCAGTACTAC. Translation: CASNQTPGGGKETQYY.

For this clonotype: A read error may be the cause here, since a much bigger clone is one base away. This chain uses TRBV6-6 with TRBJ2-7; TRBD2 aligns across 7 bases. From germline, CDR1 is MNHNY and CDR2 SVGAGI (reference sequence). This CDR3 has 17 amino acids. Written as DNA, the CDR3 is TGTGCCAGCAGTCACTCGGTTGTGCGCGGGAGTACACACGAGCAGTACTTC. The encoded protein is CASSHSVVRGSTHEQYF.

About this clonotype: The junction differs from germline at one of its ends, possibly a read error. The chain uses TRBV10-3 and TRBJ2-2, with TRBD2 matching over 8 bases. Per germline, CDR1 ENHRY and CDR2 SYGVKD. The CDR3 has 15 residues. The CDR3: CAIQCSGARNGKLFF. The CDR3 DNA sequence: TGTGCCATCCAGTGTAGCGGGGCTCGGAACGGGAAGCTGTTTTTT.

With regard to this clonotype: The junction departs from germline at one end; a sequencing error may be responsible. The chain couples TRBV28 to TRBJ1-5; 8 bases match TRBD1. CDR3 length: 15 residues. CDR1 and CDR2 (germline): MDHEN, SYDVKM. CDR3 DNA sequence: TGTGCCTGCAGTCAACCGGCGACAGGGGTTCGGCCCCAGCATTTC. Translation: CACSQPATGVRPQHF.

Regarding this clonotype: A much larger clone sits a single nucleotide away, making a read error possible. V usage is TRBV9 and J usage is TRBJ2-1; 8 bases fit TRBD2. The CDR3 length is 14 residues. Germline assignment: CDR1 SGDLS and CDR2 YYNGEE. V was pared by 0 bases and J by 8 bases, with 4 bases of the junction left unmatched. The CDR3 here is CASSVAGGIHEQFF. Here the CDR3 DNA reads TGTGCCAGCAGCGTAGCGGGGGGGATCCATGAGCAGTTCTTC. The whole variable domain, remainder taken from reference TRBV9 and TRBJ2-1, is DSGVTQTPKHLITATGQRVTLRCSPRSGDLSVYWYQQSLDQGLQFLIQYYNGEERAKGNILERFSAQQFPDLHSELNLSSLELGDSALYFCASSVAGGIHEQFFGPGTRLTVL.

In the case of this clonotype: A read error may account for a junction end that differs from germline. This sequence joins TRBV11-2 and TRBJ1-2; no clear D. Germline lookup yields CDR1 SGHAT and CDR2 FQNNGV. There are 13 residues in the CDR3. The CDR3 here is CVSSLRANYGYTF. As DNA, the CDR3 is TGTGTCAGCAGTTTACGAGCTAACTATGGCTACACCTTC.

This clonotype was observed many times. The chain is built from TRBV5-4 and TRBJ2-1; 7 bases are shared with TRBD2. Germline V CDR1 and CDR2: SGHNT, YYREEE (reference sequence). The V gene end was trimmed by 0 bases and the J gene end by 7 bases; junction bases not matched to a gene: 7. The CDR3 has 15 amino acids. CDR3 sequence (DNA): TGTGCCAGCAGCTTGGGAAGCGGGGATCTAAATGAGCAGTTCTTC. As protein: CASSLGSGDLNEQFF. The whole variable domain, remainder taken from reference TRBV5-4 and TRBJ2-1, is ETGVTQSPTHLIKTRGQQVTLRCSSQSGHNTVSWYQQALGQGPQFIFQYYREEENGRGNFPPRFSGLQFPNYSSELNVNALELDDSALYLCASSLGSGDLNEQFFGPGTRLTVL.

By sample share, this clonotype is large. The V call is TRBV11-2, the J call TRBJ2-7; 9 nucleotides line up with TRBD1. Looked up from germline, CDR1 is SGHAT and CDR2 is FQNNGV. The CDR3 sequence is 16 residues long. Trimming cost V 3 bases and J 5 bases; bases outside gene matches: 11. CDR3: CASSFIQGAIHNEQYF. As DNA, the CDR3 is TGTGCCAGCAGCTTCATACAGGGGGCCATACATAACGAGCAGTACTTC.

Concerning this clonotype: Mismatch with germline at one junction end may stem from a read error. The chain joins TRBV6-6 to TRBJ1-1; unclear D gene. This CDR3 is built from 12 residues. Germline assignment: CDR1 MNHNY and CDR2 SVGAGI (reference sequence). CDR3 region: CASSYVETETFF. The DNA of the CDR3 is TGTGCCAGCAGTTACGTGGAGACTGAAACTTTCTTT.